This T cell receptor (beta chain) was documented in a study of T cell responses to AZD1222 COVID-19 vaccine (dated by TCRdb to the early 2020s). In terms of the full investigation: A total of under 250 trial participants underwent TCR sequencing, of whom nearly 210 had received two doses of AZD1222 and some 25 had received two doses of the MenACWY control vaccine. Trial participants were enrolled by age into subgroups of 18-55, 56-69 and 70-plus years, and around 140, 26 and 57 TCR-sequenced participants, respectively, were included in these subgroups.

Regarding this clone: This clone's antigen is unknown. One base away there is no much larger clone; base qualities are not given.

The CDR3 regions of human TCRbeta chains were subjected to immunosequencing. Per the original workflow: Repertoire TCRs were matched against a reference library of SARS-CoV-2-specific TCRs generated with the MIRA antigen-specificity platform. Breadth was defined as the fraction of unique TCRs that were SARS-CoV-2-associated. Depth was defined as the fraction of total T cells that were SARS-CoV-2-associated. Using the MIRA data, each spike-specific TCR was mapped to the spike region that the TCR reacts to and placed in a CD4 or CD8 class. Log10-transformed breadth and depth values were compared by one-way ANOVA with Sidak's multiple comparisons tests. TCRdb retrieved this table from immuneACCESS and kept in-frame rearrangements only. Not all clones are present; in checked studies, unresolved V genes account for under half, and no reason is known for the remainder. V, J and clone size are taken as reported in that table, and D and trimming were inferred from the DNA itself. Recorded for this sample are over 150,000 clones; approximately 90% of them occurred a single time. The ten largest clones add up to around 3.5% of the sample.

Findings and caveats that apply to the study as a whole: The 56-69-year group was small, and its depth increase did not reach significance, likely because of low power. Participants were mostly white British, with more females than males. The authors suggested clonal diversity may have been underestimated. The vaccine-associated CD4 TCRs covered the entire spike protein, and the dominant responses fell in regions 160-218 and 743-854. After two AZD1222 doses, both the breadth and the depth of spike-specific TCRs were significantly higher than at day 0 and than in MenACWY recipients. Only a handful of AZD1222 recipients were SARS-CoV-2 seropositive at baseline, limiting conclusions about previously exposed vaccinees. Reportedly, close to half of the unique spike-specific TCRs recognized epitopes lying outside the regions that are mutated in the B.1.351 and B.1.1.7 variants. Because no day 14 peak-response samples were available, repertoires were characterized only after the peak T cell response.

The time point label corresponds to: about 28 days (+/-7) after the second vaccine dose. AZD1222 recipients with second doses at about 4 weeks or about 12 weeks were pooled, because spike-specific TCR depth and breadth did not differ between schedules. Vaccinee samples were obtained from the UK trials COV001 and COV002, which included a single-blind randomized controlled phase 2/3 trial of AZD1222 (ChAdOx1 nCoV-19) in healthy adults. Trial participant PBMC samples were collected at day 0 and day 28 after the second dose for TCRbeta chain sequencing. From the cysteine through the phenylalanine, the CDR3 covers 12 amino acids. Only CDR3 DNA is held: 36 bases, read in frame from base 1. CDR1 and CDR2 (MDHEN, SYDVKM) derive from the germline V gene.

This sequence uses TRBV28 and TRBJ2-7, with TRBD1 matching 11 junction bases. The source is an adult who received the AZD1222 COVID-19 vaccine. The sample consisted of peripheral blood, taken 28 days after the second AZD1222 dose. The DNA sequence is TGTACGGCGGGACAGGGGGTCTACGAGCAGTACTTC. This gives the protein CTAGQGVYEQYF.